The clone carrying this T cell receptor (beta chain) was picked up many times. Antigen: not known. This CDR3 region has 15 residues. Germline CDR1 and CDR2: SGHTA and FQGTGA. Trimming at V came to 5 bases and at J to 8 bases, leaving 6 bases not matched to a gene. Before being chosen for sequencing, patients had shown CD8+CD57+ cell expansion by flow cytometry. Each patient had severe acquired aplastic anemia. These data belong to a study of CD8+CD57+ T cells in acquired aplastic anemia. About the research overall: Recorded DNA amounts for sorted CD4+ and CD8+ cells had an average of 3.2 ug. Study-wide results and limits: The study found no significant CD8+ Simpson's diversity difference between patients and controls. Almost 30 sequences, all CD8+ CDR3, were shared between patients and controls.

CDR3 and TCR beta VDJ profiling relied on genomic DNA as the template. TCRdb reprocessed the reads with MiXCR, giving one entry per CDR3 protein. This sample has 450,000 to 600,000 distinct CDR3 sequences, with about a third found just once. The chain links TRBV7-3 to TRBJ1-6, with 10 bases matching TRBD1. The sequenced sample was sorted CD4+, CD8+, or CD8+CD57+ T cells (not recorded which) from PBMCs. The TCR was taken from a human donor with aplastic anemia. CDR3 region: CASSIAGTGDSPLHF. The CDR3 DNA reads TGTGCCAGCAGCATAGCCGGGACAGGGGATTCACCCCTCCACTTT.